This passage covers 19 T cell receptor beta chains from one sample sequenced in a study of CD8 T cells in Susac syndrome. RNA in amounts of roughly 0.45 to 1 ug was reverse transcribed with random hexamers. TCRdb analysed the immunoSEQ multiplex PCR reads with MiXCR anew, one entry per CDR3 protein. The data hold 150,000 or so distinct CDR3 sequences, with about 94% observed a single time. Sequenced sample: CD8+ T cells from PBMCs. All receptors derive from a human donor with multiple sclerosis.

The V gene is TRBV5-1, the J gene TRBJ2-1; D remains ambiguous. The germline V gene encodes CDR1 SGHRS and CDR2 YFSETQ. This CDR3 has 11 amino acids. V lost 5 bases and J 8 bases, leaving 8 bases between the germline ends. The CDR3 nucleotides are TGCGCCAGCAGAGTGAGCGATGAGCAGTTCTTC. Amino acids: CASRVSDEQFF.

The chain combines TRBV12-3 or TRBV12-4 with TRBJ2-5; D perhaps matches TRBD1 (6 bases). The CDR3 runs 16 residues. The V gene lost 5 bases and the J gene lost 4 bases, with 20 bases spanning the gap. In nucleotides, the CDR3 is TGTGCCAGCAGTCAAACGAGAAACAGGGATTTAGAGACCCAGTACTTC. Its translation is CASSQTRNRDLETQYF.

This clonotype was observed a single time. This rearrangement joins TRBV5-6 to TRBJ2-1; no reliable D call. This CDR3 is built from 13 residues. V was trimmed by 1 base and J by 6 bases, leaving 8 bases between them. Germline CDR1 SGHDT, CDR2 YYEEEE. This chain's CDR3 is CASSLSVPNEQFF. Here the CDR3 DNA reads TGTGCCAGCAGCTTGTCTGTCCCCAATGAGCAGTTCTTC.

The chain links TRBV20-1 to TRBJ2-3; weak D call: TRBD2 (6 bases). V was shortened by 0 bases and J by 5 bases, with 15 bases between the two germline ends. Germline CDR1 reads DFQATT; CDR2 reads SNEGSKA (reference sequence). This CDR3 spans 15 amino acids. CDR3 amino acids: CSARDQWGVVDTQYF. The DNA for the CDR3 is TGCAGTGCTAGAGATCAATGGGGGGTGGTAGATACGCAGTATTTT.

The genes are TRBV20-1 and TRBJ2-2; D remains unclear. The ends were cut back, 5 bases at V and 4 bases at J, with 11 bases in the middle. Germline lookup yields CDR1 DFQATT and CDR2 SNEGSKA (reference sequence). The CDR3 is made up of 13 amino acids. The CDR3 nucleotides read TGCAGTGCTTCATCCGGGTCCACCGGGGAGCTGTTTTTT. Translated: CSASSGSTGELFF.

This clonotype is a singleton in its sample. CDR3 nucleotides: TGTGCCTGGACCCTGTGGGACGGGAACTATGGCTACACCTTC. Residues: CAWTLWDGNYGYTF. The V gene is TRBV30, the J gene TRBJ1-2, with D perhaps matching TRBD1 (5 bases). Per the germline V gene, CDR1 is GTSNPN and CDR2 is SVGIG (reference sequence). Trimming took off 4 bases at V and 2 bases at J, with 14 bases between the two ends. This CDR3 contains 14 residues. Drawing the rest from reference TRBV30 and TRBJ1-2, the complete variable domain is SQTIHQWPATLVQPVGSPLSLECTVEGTSNPNLYWYRQAAGRGLQLLFYSVGIGQISSEVPQNLSASRPQDRQFILSSKKLLLSDSGFYLCAWTLWDGNYGYTFGSGTRLTVV.

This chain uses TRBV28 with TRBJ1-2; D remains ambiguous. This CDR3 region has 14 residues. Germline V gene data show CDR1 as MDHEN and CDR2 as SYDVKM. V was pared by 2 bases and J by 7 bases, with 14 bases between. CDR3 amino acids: CASSLRGRRGGYTF. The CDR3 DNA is TGTGCCAGCAGTTTACGCGGCAGGCGGGGTGGCTACACCTTC.

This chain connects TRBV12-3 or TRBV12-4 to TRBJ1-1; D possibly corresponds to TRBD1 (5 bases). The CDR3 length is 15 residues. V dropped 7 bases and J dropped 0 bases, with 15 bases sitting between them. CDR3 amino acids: CASTDSFGLNTEAFF. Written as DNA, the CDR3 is TGTGCCAGCACCGACAGTTTTGGACTGAACACTGAAGCTTTCTTT.

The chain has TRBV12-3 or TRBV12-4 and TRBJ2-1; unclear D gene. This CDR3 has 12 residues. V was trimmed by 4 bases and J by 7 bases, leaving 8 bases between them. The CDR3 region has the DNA TGTGCCAGCAGTTCGTCTGTTAATGAGCAGTTCTTC. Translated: CASSSSVNEQFF.

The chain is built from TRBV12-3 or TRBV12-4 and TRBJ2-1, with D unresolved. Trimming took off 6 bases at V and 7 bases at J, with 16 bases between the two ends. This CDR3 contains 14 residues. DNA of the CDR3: TGTGCCAGCAGAAGGGCAATCCTTGGGAATGAGCAGTTCTTC. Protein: CASRRAILGNEQFF.

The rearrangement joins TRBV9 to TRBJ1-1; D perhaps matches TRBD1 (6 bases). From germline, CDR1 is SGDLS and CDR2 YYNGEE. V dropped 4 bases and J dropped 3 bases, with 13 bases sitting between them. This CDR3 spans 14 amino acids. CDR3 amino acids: CASSSGEEDTEAFF. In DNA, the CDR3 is TGTGCCAGCAGCTCAGGGGAGGAGGACACTGAAGCTTTCTTT. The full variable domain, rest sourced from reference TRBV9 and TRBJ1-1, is DSGVTQTPKHLITATGQRVTLRCSPRSGDLSVYWYQQSLDQGLQFLIQYYNGEERAKGNILERFSAQQFPDLHSELNLSSLELGDSALYFCASSSGEEDTEAFFGQGTRLTVV.

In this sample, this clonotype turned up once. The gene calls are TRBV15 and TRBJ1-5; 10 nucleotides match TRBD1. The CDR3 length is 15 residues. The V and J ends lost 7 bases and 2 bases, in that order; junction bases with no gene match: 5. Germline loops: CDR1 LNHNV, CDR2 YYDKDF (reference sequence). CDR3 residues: CATTRDRGGNQPQHF. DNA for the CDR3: TGTGCCACCACCCGGGACAGGGGCGGCAATCAGCCCCAGCATTTT.

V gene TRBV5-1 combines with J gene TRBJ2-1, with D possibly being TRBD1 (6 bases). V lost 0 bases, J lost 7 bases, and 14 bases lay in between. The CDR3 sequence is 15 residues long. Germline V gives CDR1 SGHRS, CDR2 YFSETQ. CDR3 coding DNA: TGCGCCAGCAGCTTGGTCTCCAGGGGTACTAATGAGCAGTTCTTC. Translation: CASSLVSRGTNEQFF.

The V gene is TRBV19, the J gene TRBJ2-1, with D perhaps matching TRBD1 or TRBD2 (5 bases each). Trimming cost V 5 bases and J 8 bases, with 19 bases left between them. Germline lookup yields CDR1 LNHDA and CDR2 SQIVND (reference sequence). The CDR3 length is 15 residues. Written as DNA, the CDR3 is TGTGCCAGTAGTCCCGGGACCACGAGGACTCATGAGCAGTTCTTC. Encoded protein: CASSPGTTRTHEQFF.

In nucleotides, the CDR3 is TGTGCCAGCAGCGTAAACCCTAGCGGGGGGGCCAATGAGCAGTTCTTC. Translating it yields CASSVNPSGGANEQFF. The chain couples TRBV9 to TRBJ2-1, with TRBD2 matching 12 bases. The trim removed 1 base at V and 6 bases at J, leaving 5 bases unmatched. The germline gives CDR1 SGDLS, CDR2 YYNGEE. CDR3 length equals 16 residues. Full variable domain (outside the CDR3, taken from reference TRBV9 and TRBJ2-1): DSGVTQTPKHLITATGQRVTLRCSPRSGDLSVYWYQQSLDQGLQFLIQYYNGEERAKGNILERFSAQQFPDLHSELNLSSLELGDSALYFCASSVNPSGGANEQFFGPGTRLTVL.

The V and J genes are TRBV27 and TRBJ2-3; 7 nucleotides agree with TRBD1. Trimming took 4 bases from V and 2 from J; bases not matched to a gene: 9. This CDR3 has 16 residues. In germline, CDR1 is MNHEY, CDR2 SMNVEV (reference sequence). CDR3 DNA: TGTGCCAGCAGTTCCCCGGGACAGATCAACACAGATACGCAGTATTTT. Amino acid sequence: CASSSPGQINTDTQYF.

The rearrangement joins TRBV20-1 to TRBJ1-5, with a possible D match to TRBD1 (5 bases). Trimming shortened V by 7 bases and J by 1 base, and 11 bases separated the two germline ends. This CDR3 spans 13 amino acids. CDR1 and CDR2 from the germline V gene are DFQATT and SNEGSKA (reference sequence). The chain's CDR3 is CSVSRDSNQPQHF. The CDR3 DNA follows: TGCAGTGTGTCCCGGGACAGCAATCAGCCCCAGCATTTT.

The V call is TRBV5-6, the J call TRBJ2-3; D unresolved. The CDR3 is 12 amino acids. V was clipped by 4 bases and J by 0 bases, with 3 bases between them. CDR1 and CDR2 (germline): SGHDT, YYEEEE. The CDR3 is CASSTSTDTQYF. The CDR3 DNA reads TGTGCCAGCAGCACTAGCACAGATACGCAGTATTTT.

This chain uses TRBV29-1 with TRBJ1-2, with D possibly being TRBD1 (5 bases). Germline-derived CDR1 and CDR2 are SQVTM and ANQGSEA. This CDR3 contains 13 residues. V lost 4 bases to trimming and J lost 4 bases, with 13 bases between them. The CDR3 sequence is CSVGRDGVYGYTF. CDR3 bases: TGCAGCGTTGGGCGGGACGGCGTCTATGGCTACACCTTC.